This T cell receptor (beta chain) was obtained from a study of blood T cell repertoires in COVID-19 (TCRdb year 2020). Notes on the research overall: Collaborator samples came from the United States, Italy and Spain and covered acute and convalescent phases of COVID-19. Subjects who had been exposed to COVID-19, were actively infected with it, or had recovered from it provided the deeply sampled blood TCRbeta repertoires that made up the dataset. A freely available public database, intended as a resource for researchers studying the immune response to SARS-CoV-2, is where the repertoires were released. Where available, HLA class I and class II types were taken from metadata supplied by the sample provider and were not determined by assay-based typing. Sample metadata almost always included a de-identified subject ID, COVID-19 status, age in years and sex. The samples were drawn from two sources: the first 160 participants of the ongoing ImmuneRACE study, and over 950 subjects contributed by 6 global collaborators. The material from the prospective study consisted of cDNA or gDNA derived from T cells, B-cell-depleted T cells, or PBMCs. General conclusions and limits of the study: The amount of clinical and demographic metadata varied by source and participant and was provided uncurated.

In Seattle, one collaborating source enrolled patients while the infection was active and tracked those patients longitudinally over the course of disease. The collaborating institutions used their own protocols to collect whole blood in K2EDTA tubes. For TCRbeta analysis, collaborators shipped samples in one of three forms: frozen whole blood, isolated PBMCs, or DNA extracted from either of those sample types. Only one count was recorded for this clone. Its antigen remains unidentified. Base quality data are lacking; no much larger clone is found one base away. TCRbeta CDR3 regions were amplified from genomic DNA by means of the immunoSEQ Assay, a bias-controlled multiplex PCR. On the authors' methods: Within the assay, amplification of reference gene primers was used to estimate how many nucleated cells each sample contained. To quantify the absolute abundance of each unique TCRbeta CDR3 rearrangement, sequence reads were collapsed and filtered. For each sample, productive Simpson clonality was calculated as the square root of Simpson's diversity index over productive rearrangements. TCRdb carries this immuneACCESS record with in-frame sequences only. Its versions omit some clonotypes, under half of them owing to an unresolved V gene in the studies checked, with the rest unexplained. That table furnishes V, J and clone size, whereas the DNA furnished D and trimming. Across this sample there are approximately 300,000 clones, with about 90% seen only once. Together, the top ten hold roughly 6.1% of the sample.

The CDR3, cysteine through phenylalanine, is 13 amino acids long. The retained sequence is limited to the CDR3, 39 bases, with the frame set at the first base. Germline trimming: 6 bases from V, 8 bases from J; junction bases outside gene matches: 7. Per the germline V gene, KGHSH is the CDR1 and LQKENI is the CDR2. This receptor was identified in a woman aged 45-65 years with COVID-19, enrolled during active disease. The sequence is built from TRBV18 and TRBJ2-1; 7 junctional bases match TRBD1. The sample consisted of peripheral blood. The sequenced DNA: TGTGCCAGCTCCCCGGGGCAGGGGGATGAGCAGTTCTTC. The translation is CASSPGQGDEQFF.